Each of the 2 T cell receptor beta chains below was sequenced from the same sample in a study of cytomegalovirus exposure and HLA in healthy donors (dated by TCRdb to the late 2010s). The library came from the immunoSEQ multiplex PCR assay. For the multiplex PCR, a mixture combining 60 forward primers for TCR Vbeta segments and 13 reverse primers for TCR Jbeta segments was used. Imported from immuneACCESS, the table was reduced by TCRdb to in-frame sequences with V and J called. These copies leave out some clones; in studies compared against another copy, an unresolved V gene accounts for under half, and the cause of the remainder is not known. The sample data list around 150,000 clones, and approximately 70% of these were observed just once. Of the sample, roughly 2.7% is held by the ten largest clones. Source material: PBMCs. The source of these receptors is a woman aged 40-49 years in good health and CMV-seropositive.

V usage is TRBV4-2 and J usage is TRBJ2-1, with D maybe TRBD2 (6 bases). This CDR3 is 12 amino acids long. Trimming removed 1 base from V and 9 bases from J, with 7 bases in between. From germline, CDR1 is LGHNA and CDR2 YNFKEQ. The CDR3 region is CASSQVEGEQFF. CDR3 nucleotides: TGTGCCAGCAGCCAAGTGGAGGGTGAGCAGTTCTTC.

This clone has only a few counts. CDR3 DNA: TGTGCCAGCAGTGAGGGCAGCTACGAGCAGTACTTC. Amino acid sequence: CASSEGSYEQYF. J is TRBJ2-7 and V is TRBV6-1; D is ambiguous. The CDR3 is made up of 12 amino acids. The germline CDR1 and CDR2 sequences are MNHNS and SASEGT. Trimming pared 3 bases from V and 3 bases from J, leaving 6 bases between.